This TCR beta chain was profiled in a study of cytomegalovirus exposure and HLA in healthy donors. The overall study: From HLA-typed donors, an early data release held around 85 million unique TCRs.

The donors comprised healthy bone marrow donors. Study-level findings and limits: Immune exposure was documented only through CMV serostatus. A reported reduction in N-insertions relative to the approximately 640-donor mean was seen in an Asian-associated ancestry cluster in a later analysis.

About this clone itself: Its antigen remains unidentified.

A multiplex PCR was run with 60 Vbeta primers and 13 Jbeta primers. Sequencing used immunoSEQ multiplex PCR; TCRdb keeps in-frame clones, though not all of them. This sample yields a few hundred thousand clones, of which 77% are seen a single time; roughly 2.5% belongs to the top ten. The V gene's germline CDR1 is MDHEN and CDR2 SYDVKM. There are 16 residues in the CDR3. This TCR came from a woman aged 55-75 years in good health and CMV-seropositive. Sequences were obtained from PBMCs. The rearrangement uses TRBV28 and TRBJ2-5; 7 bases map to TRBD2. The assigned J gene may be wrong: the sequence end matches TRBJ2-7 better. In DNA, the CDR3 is TGTGCCAGCAGTTCAGGACTAGGCGGGGTTCGGTACGAGCAGTACTTC. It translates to CASSSGLGGVRYEQYF.